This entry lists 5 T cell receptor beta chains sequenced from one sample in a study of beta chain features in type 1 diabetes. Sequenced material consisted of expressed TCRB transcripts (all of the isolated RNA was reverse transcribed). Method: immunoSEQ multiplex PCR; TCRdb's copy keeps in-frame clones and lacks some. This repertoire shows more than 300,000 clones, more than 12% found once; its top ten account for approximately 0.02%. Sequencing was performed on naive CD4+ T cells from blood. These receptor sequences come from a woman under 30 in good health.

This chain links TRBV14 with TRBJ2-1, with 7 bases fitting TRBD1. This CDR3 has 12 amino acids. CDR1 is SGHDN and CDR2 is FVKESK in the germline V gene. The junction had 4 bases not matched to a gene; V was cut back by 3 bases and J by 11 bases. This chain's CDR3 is CASSQPGQKQFF. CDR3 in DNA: TGTGCCAGCAGCCAGCCGGGACAGAAGCAGTTCTTC.

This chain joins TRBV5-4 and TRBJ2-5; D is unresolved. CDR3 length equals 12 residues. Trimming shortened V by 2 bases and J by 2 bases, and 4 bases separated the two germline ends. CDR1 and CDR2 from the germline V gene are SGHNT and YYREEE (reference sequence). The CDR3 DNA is TGTGCCAGCAGCTTTTCTCAAGAGACCCAGTACTTC. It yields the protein CASSFSQETQYF.

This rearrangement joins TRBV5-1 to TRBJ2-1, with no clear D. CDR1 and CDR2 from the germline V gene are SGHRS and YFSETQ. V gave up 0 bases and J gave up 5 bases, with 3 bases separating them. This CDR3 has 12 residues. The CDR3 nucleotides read TGCGCCAGCAGCTTGGTAAACAATGAGCAGTTCTTC. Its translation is CASSLVNNEQFF.

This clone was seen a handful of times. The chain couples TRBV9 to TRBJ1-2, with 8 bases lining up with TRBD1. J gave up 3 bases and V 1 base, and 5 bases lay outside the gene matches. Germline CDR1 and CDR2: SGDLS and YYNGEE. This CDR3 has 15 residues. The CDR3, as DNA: TGTGCCAGCAGCGTATCAGGGGGCATGGACTATGGCTACACCTTC. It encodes CASSVSGGMDYGYTF.

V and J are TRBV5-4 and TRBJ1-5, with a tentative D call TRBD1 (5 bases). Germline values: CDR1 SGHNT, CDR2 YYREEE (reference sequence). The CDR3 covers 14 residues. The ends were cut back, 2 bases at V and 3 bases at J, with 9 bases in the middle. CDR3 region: CASSLTGINQPQHF. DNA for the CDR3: TGTGCCAGCAGCTTAACAGGAATCAATCAGCCCCAGCATTTT.